These 17 T cell receptor beta chains were all obtained from the same sample, sequenced in a study of glioma-infiltrating T cells after dendritic cell vaccination. Here immunoSEQ multiplex PCR was the method, and the copy in TCRdb shows in-frame clones only, minus some. The sample records 95,000 or so clones, more than 75% being singletons. The sample here was blood, taken before dendritic cell vaccination. The receptors come from a human donor with glioblastoma.

V gene TRBV7-9 combines with J gene TRBJ1-2, with a weak D call TRBD1 (6 bases). This CDR3 is 15 amino acids long. CDR1 is SEHNR, CDR2 FQNEAQ, per germline (reference sequence). Trimming shortened V by 3 bases and J by 5 bases, and 16 bases separated the two germline ends. CDR3 sequence (DNA): TGTGCCAGCAGCTTCGGATACCAGACAGGATATGGCTACACCTTC. Its protein product is CASSFGYQTGYGYTF. Based on the CDR3 plus reference TRBV7-9 and TRBJ1-2, the full variable domain is DTGVSQNPRHKITKRGQNVTFRCDPISEHNRLYWYRQTLGQGPEFLTYFQNEAQLEKSRLLSDRFSAERPKGSFSTLEIQRTEQGDSAMYLCASSFGYQTGYGYTFGSGTRLTVV.

The rearrangement joins TRBV6-5 to TRBJ1-2; maybe TRBD1 (6 bases). Trimming left V 1 base short and J 7 bases short, with 16 bases between. The CDR3 spans 15 residues. The germline gives CDR1 MNHEY, CDR2 SVGAGI. The CDR3: CASSYFSGGPGGYTF. As DNA, the CDR3 is TGTGCCAGCAGTTACTTCTCGGGGGGGCCGGGTGGCTACACCTTC.

V and J are TRBV11-2 and TRBJ1-6; 9 nucleotides match TRBD1. V lost 0 bases and J lost 6; bases outside the gene matches: 9. The CDR3 extends over 18 amino acids. Germline assignment: CDR1 SGHAT and CDR2 FQNNGV. The CDR3 is CASSLDGSRDRANSPLHF. For the CDR3, the DNA is TGTGCCAGCAGCTTAGACGGGTCCCGGGACAGGGCTAATTCACCCCTCCACTTT.

This clone has just one count. The V call is TRBV5-1, the J call TRBJ1-1; tentatively, D is TRBD1 (5 bases). This CDR3 is built from 16 residues. CDR1 and CDR2 (germline): SGHRS, YFSETQ. The V end lost 0 bases, the J end lost 4 bases, and 16 bases lay between the germline ends. In nucleotides, the CDR3 is TGCGCCAGCAGCTTGGGGCTCGGACAAAAGGGCACTGAAGCTTTCTTT. Amino acids: CASSLGLGQKGTEAFF.

The chain is built from TRBV5-8 and TRBJ1-2; D perhaps matches TRBD1 (6 bases). This CDR3 contains 12 residues. Trimming removed 3 bases from V and 4 bases from J, with 7 bases in between. Germline CDR1 and CDR2: SGHTS and YDEGEE. The chain's CDR3 is CASSYRAYGYTF. The CDR3, as DNA: TGTGCCAGCAGCTACAGGGCCTATGGCTACACCTTC.

The chain carries TRBV7-2 and TRBJ2-1; 9 bases fit TRBD2. V shed 3 bases, J shed 7 bases, and the junction held 7 bases outside the gene matches. Looked up from germline, CDR1 is SGHTA and CDR2 is FQGNSA. The CDR3 is made up of 15 amino acids. Here the CDR3 reads CASSFPGLARNEQFF. The DNA for the CDR3 is TGTGCCAGCAGCTTCCCGGGACTAGCTAGGAATGAGCAGTTCTTC.

V usage is TRBV6-5 and J usage is TRBJ2-2, with D hard to call. The V gene's germline CDR1 is MNHEY and CDR2 SVGAGI. V lost 1 base and J 7 bases, leaving 10 bases between the germline ends. This CDR3 has 14 amino acids. The DNA of the CDR3 is TGTGCCAGCAGTTACTTAGGCGGCGGCGGGGAGCTGTTTTTT. It codes for CASSYLGGGGELFF.

The gene calls are TRBV10-2 and TRBJ1-5; 7 nucleotides align to TRBD1. CDR3 length equals 13 residues. Trimming took 7 bases from V and 3 from J; bases not matched to a gene: 3. The V gene's germline CDR1 is WSHSY and CDR2 SAAADI. DNA for the CDR3: TGCGCCAGCAATACAGGGGACAATCAGCCCCAGCATTTT. Its translation: CASNTGDNQPQHF.

V is TRBV28 and J is TRBJ1-2; maybe TRBD1 (5 bases). Germline assignment: CDR1 MDHEN and CDR2 SYDVKM. The CDR3 length is 11 residues. The V end lost 5 bases, the J end lost 8 bases, and 9 bases lay between the germline ends. As DNA, the CDR3 is TGTGCCAGCAGTCCACAGGTCGGCTACACCTTC. Translated, it gives CASSPQVGYTF.

The genes are TRBV5-6 and TRBJ1-1; 8 bases are shared with TRBD1. This CDR3 spans 16 amino acids. J was trimmed by 1 base and V by 0 bases; bases with no gene match: 5. CDR1 is SGHDT and CDR2 is YYEEEE in the germline V gene. Written as DNA, the CDR3 is TGTGCCAGCAGCTTGGGGATCAGGGGGCGGAACACTGAAGCTTTCTTT. Protein sequence: CASSLGIRGRNTEAFF.

J is TRBJ1-1 and V is TRBV19, with 7 positions matching TRBD1. Germline CDR1 reads LNHDA; CDR2 reads SQIVND (reference sequence). This CDR3 comprises 13 residues. The V and J ends lost 5 bases and 4 bases, in that order; junction bases with no gene match: 4. The CDR3 sequence is CASSAGTVTEAFF. CDR3 coding DNA: TGTGCCAGTAGTGCTGGGACAGTCACTGAAGCTTTCTTT. The variable domain in full, with the rest retrieved from reference TRBV19 and TRBJ1-1, is DGGITQSPKYLFRKEGQNVTLSCEQNLNHDAMYWYRQDPGQGLRLIYYSQIVNDFQKGDIAEGYSVSREKKESFPLTVTSAQKNPTAFYLCASSAGTVTEAFFGQGTRLTVV.

The chain recombines TRBV6-6 with TRBJ2-3; D possibly corresponds to TRBD2 (6 bases). The ends were cut back, 1 base at V and 2 bases at J, with 10 bases in the middle. The germline gives CDR1 MNHNY, CDR2 SVGAGI (reference sequence). This CDR3 spans 15 amino acids. The CDR3 loop reads CASSYLGRDTDTQYF. The CDR3 DNA reads TGTGCCAGCAGTTACTTAGGGCGGGACACAGATACGCAGTATTTT.

The chain combines TRBV10-3 with TRBJ2-7, with 11 nucleotides matching TRBD1. CDR1 and CDR2 from the germline V gene are ENHRY and SYGVKD. This CDR3 has 15 amino acids. Trimming at V came to 11 bases and at J to 5 bases, leaving 14 bases not matched to a gene. DNA of the CDR3: TGTGCCTCCACCGGGGGACAGGGGGTCCTCGACGAGCAGTACTTC. Amino acids: CASTGGQGVLDEQYF.

The J gene is TRBJ2-5, the V gene TRBV14, with D possibly matching TRBD2 (6 bases). This CDR3 region has 13 residues. CDR1 SGHDN and CDR2 FVKESK come from the germline V gene. The ends were cut back, 5 bases at V and 5 bases at J, with 12 bases in the middle. The CDR3 here is CASSVGLAETQYF. Written as DNA, the CDR3 is TGTGCCAGCAGCGTAGGGCTAGCGGAGACCCAGTACTTC.

The chain links TRBV10-1 to TRBJ2-7, with TRBD1 identical over 11 bases. The germline CDR1 and CDR2 sequences are WNHNN and SYGVQD (reference sequence). The CDR3 runs to 14 residues. Trimming removed 6 bases from V and 6 bases from J; junction bases left unmatched: 7. The CDR3 protein is CASSMSGTGGEQYF. The CDR3 nucleotides read TGCGCCAGCAGCATGTCCGGGACAGGGGGCGAGCAGTACTTC.

The rearrangement joins TRBV20-1 to TRBJ1-2; D gene uncertain. Germline V gene data show CDR1 as DFQATT and CDR2 as SNEGSKA (reference sequence). The CDR3 has 11 amino acids. Deletions cut 3 bases from V and 2 bases from J, with 4 bases between. The CDR3: CSASGNYGYTF. The CDR3, as DNA: TGCAGTGCTAGCGGGAACTATGGCTACACCTTC.

The chain has TRBV7-2 and TRBJ2-7; 7 bases fit TRBD2. With V trimmed by 1 base and J by 5 bases, 8 bases remained unmatched. The CDR3 extends over 15 amino acids. Germline lookup yields CDR1 SGHTA and CDR2 FQGNSA. CDR3 in DNA: TGTGCCAGCAGCTTAGTCCCGGCGGGGGATAACGAGCAGTACTTC. Its translation: CASSLVPAGDNEQYF.